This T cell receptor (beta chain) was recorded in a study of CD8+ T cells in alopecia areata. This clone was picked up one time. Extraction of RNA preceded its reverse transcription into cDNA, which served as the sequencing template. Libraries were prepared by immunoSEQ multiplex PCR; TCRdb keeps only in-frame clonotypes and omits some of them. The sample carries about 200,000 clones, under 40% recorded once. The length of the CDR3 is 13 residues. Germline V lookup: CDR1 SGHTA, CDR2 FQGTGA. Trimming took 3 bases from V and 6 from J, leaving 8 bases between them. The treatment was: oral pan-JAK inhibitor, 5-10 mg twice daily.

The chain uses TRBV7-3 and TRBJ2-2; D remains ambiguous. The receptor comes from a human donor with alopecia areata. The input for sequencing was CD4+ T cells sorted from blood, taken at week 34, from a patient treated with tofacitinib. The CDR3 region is CASSFERSGELFF. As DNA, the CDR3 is TGTGCCAGCAGCTTCGAACGATCCGGGGAGCTGTTTTTT.